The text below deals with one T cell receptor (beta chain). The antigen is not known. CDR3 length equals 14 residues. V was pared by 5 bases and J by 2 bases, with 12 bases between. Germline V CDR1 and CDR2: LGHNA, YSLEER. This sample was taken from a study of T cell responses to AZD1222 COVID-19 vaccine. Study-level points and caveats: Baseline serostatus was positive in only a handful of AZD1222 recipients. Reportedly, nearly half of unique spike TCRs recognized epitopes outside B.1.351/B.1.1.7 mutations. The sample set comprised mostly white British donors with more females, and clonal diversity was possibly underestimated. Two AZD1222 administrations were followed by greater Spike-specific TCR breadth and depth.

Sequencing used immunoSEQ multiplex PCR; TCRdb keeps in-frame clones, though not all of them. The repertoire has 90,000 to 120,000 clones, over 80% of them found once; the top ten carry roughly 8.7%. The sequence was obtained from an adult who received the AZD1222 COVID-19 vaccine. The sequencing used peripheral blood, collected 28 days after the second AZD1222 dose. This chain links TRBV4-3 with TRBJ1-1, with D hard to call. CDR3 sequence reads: CASSSHLVNTEAFF. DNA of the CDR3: TGCGCCAGCAGCTCCCACCTAGTAAACACTGAAGCTTTCTTT.